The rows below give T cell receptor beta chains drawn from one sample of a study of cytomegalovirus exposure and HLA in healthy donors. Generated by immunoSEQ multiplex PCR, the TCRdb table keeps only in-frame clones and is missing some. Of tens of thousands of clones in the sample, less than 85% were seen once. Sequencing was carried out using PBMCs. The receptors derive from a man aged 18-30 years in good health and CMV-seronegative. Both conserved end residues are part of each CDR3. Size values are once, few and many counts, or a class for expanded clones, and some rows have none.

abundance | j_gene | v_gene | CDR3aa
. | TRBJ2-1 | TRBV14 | CASSQDGSGFYNEQFF
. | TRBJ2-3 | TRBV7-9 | CGVSGSTDTQYF
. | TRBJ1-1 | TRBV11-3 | CASSPQGLNTEAFF
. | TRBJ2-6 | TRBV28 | CASSDSGSGANVLTF
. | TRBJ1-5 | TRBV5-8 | CASSYRTDNQPQHF
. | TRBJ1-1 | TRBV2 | CASNREITEAFF
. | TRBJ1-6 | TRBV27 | CASPGMSKVNSPLHF
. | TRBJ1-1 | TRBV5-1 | CASSFSTANTEAFF
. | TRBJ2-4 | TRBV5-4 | CASSLVPGDSKNIQYF
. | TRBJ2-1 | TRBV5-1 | CASSSRTSGRAYNEQFF
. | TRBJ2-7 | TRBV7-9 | CASSSFAGSYEQYF
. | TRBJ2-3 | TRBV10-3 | CAIALGGRFTDTQYF
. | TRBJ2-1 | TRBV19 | CASSTQGWEQFF
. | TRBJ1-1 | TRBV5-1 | CASSGGQGGTEAFF
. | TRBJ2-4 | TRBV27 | CASSRGGMDIQYF
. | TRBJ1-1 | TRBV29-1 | CSGVKQGALYTEAFF
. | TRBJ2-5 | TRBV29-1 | CSDDLIQETQYF
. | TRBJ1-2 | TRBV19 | CASSIESTLANYGYTF
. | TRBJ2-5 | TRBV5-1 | CASSLATPQETQYF
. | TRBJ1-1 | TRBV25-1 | CASSLNSGVGTEAFF
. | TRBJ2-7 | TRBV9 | CASSVSGGASYEQYF
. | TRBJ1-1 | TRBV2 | CASSGQGNTEAFF
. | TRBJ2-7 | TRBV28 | CASIRRGAGAYEQYF
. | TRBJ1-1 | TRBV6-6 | CASRPTGNTEAFF
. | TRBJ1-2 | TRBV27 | CASSWAQGNYGYTF
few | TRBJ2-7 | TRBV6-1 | CASGLLAPTYEQYF
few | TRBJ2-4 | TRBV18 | CASSPPGMGIQYF
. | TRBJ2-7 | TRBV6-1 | CASSRTGIKDEQYF
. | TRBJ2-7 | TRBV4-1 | CASSQQGAAEQYF
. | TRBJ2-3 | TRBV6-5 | CASSYFLSGRTDTQYF
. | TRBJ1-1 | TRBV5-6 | CASSSGTGAMNTEAFF
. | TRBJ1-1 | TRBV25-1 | CASRATRVQNTEAFF
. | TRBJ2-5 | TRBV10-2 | CASSESSQGLAGVQTQYF
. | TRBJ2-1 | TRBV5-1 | CASRRNSWDRGAIHNEQFF
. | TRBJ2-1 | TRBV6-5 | CASSYKPQGAINEQFF
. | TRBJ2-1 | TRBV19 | CATLGLAGRSNNEQFF
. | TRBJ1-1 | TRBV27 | CASGTTGTRAEAFF
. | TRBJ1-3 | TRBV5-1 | CASSPRTGGGGNTIYF
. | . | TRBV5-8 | CASSFGSSASYEQYF
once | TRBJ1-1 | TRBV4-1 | CASSQRDRGHEAFF
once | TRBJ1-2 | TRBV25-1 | CASSVGGNGYTF
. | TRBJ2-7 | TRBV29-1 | CSVVLGTSPYEQYF
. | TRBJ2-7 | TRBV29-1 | CSATKDGAASYEQYF
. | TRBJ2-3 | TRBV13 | CASSLAGLVLSDTQYF
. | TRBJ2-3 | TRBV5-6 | CASSRGRSSTDTQYF
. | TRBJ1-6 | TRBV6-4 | CASSRDNNSPLHF
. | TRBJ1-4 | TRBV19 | CASGVGAREKLFF
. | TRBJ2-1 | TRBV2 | CASSDLVEGNEQFF
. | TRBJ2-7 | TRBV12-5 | CASGPTGQASYEQYF
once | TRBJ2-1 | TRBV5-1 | CASSLTPDSSYNEQFF
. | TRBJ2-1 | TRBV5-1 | CASSLGLAGLGDEQFF